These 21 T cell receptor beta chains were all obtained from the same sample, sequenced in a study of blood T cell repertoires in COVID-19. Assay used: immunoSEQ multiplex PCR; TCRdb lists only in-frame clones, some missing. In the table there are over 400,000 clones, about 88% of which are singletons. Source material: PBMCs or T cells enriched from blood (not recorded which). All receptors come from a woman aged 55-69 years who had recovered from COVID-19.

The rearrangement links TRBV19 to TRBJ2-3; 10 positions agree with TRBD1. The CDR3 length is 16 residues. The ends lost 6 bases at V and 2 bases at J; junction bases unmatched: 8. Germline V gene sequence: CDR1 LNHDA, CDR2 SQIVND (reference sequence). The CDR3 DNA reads TGTGCCAGTAGAAATCCCGGGACAGGGGCCACAGATACGCAGTATTTT. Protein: CASRNPGTGATDTQYF.

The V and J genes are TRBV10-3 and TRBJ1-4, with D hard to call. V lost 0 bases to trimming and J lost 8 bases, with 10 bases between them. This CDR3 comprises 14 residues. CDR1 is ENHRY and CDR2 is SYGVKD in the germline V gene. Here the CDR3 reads CAISESIEVEKLFF. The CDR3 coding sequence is TGTGCCATCAGTGAGTCGATAGAGGTGGAAAAACTGTTTTTT.

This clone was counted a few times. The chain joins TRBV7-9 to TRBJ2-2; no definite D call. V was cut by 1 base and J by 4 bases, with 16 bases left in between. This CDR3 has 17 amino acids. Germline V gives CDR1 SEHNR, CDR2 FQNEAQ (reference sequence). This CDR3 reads CASSLEPQVESTGELFF. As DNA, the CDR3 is TGTGCCAGCAGCTTAGAACCCCAAGTGGAGTCCACCGGGGAGCTGTTTTTT.

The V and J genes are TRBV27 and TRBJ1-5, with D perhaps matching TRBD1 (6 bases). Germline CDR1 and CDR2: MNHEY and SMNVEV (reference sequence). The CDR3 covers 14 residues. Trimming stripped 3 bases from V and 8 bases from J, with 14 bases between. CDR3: CASSFIGRGEPQHF. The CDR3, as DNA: TGTGCCAGCAGTTTTATTGGCAGGGGCGAGCCCCAGCATTTT.

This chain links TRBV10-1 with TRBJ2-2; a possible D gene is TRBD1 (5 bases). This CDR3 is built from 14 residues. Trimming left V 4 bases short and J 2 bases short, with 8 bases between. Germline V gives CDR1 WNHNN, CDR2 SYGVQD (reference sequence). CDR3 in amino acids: CASSVDRNTGELFF. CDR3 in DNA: TGCGCCAGCAGTGTTGACAGAAACACCGGGGAGCTGTTTTTT.

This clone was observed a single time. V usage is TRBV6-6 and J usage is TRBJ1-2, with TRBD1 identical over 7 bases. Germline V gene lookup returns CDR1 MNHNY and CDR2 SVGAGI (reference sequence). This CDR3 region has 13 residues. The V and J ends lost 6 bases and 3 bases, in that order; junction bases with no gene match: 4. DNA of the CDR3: TGTGCCAGCAGCTATACAGGGGACTATGGCTACACCTTC. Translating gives CASSYTGDYGYTF.

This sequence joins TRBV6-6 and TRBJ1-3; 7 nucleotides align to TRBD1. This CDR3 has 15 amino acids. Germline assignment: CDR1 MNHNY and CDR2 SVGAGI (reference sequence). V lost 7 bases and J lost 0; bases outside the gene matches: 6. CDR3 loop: CASNLQGPSGNTIYF. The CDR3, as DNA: TGTGCCAGCAATCTACAGGGGCCCTCTGGAAACACCATATATTTT.

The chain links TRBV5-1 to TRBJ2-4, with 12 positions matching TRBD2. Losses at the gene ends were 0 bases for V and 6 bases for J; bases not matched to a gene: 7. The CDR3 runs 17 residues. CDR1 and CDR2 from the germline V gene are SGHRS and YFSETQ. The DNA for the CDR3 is TGCGCCAGCAGCTTGGTACTAGCGGGGGGTGACCTAAACATTCAGTACTTC. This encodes CASSLVLAGGDLNIQYF. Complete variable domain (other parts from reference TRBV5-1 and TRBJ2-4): KAGVTQTPRYLIKTRGQQVTLSCSPISGHRSVSWYQQTPGQGLQFLFEYFSETQRNKGNFPGRFSGRQFSNSRSEMNVSTLELGDSALYLCASSLVLAGGDLNIQYFGAGTRLSVL.

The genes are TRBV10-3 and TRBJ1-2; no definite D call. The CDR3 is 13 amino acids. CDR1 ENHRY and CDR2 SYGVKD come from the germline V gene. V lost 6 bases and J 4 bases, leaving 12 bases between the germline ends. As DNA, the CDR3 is TGTGCCATCAGGGAGGCGGTCGGCTATGGCTACACCTTC. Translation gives CAIREAVGYGYTF.

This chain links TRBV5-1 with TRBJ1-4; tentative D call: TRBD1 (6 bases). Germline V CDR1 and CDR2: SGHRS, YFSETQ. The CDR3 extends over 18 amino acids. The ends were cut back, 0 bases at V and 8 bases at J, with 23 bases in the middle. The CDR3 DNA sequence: TGCGCCAGCAGCTTGGCGGCCGGTGGGCAGGGGTTTCGGGAAAAACTGTTTTTT. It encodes CASSLAAGGQGFREKLFF.

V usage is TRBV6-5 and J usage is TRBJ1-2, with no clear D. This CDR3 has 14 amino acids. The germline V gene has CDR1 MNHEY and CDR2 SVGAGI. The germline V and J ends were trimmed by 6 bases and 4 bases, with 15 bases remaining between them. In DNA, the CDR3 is TGTGCCAGCAGGATCCAGCCCGGCGGCTATGGCTACACCTTC. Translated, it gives CASRIQPGGYGYTF.

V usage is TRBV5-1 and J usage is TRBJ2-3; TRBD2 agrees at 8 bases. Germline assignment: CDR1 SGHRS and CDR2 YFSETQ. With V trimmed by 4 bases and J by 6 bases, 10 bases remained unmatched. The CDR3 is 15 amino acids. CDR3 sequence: CASSIRGGGPDTQYF. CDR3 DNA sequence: TGCGCCAGCAGCATACGGGGGGGCGGACCCGATACGCAGTATTTT.

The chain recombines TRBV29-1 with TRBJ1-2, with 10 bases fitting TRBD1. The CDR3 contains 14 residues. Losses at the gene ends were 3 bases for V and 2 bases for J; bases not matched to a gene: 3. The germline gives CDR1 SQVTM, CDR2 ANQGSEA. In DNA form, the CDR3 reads TGCAGCGTTGAGAAGGGACAGGGGAACTATGGCTACACCTTC. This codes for CSVEKGQGNYGYTF.

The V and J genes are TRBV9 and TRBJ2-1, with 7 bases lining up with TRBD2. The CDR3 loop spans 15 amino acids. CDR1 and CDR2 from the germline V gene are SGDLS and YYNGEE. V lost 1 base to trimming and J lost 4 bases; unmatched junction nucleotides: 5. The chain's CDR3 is CASSVFSSGYNEQFF. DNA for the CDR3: TGTGCCAGCAGCGTATTTTCTAGCGGATACAATGAGCAGTTCTTC. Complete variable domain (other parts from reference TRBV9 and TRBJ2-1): DSGVTQTPKHLITATGQRVTLRCSPRSGDLSVYWYQQSLDQGLQFLIQYYNGEERAKGNILERFSAQQFPDLHSELNLSSLELGDSALYFCASSVFSSGYNEQFFGPGTRLTVL.

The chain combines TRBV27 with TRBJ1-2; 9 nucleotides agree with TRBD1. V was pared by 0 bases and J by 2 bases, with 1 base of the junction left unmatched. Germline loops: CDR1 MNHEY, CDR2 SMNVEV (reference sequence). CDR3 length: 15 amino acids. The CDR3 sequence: CASSLSGTGNYGYTF. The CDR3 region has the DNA TGTGCCAGCAGTTTATCCGGGACAGGGAACTATGGCTACACCTTC.

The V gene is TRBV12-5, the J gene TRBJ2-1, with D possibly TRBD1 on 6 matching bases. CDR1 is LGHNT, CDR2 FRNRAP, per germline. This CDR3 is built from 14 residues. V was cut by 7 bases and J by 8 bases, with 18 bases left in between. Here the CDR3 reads CASAPTGGYDEQFF. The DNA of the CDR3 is TGTGCTAGTGCCCCGACAGGAGGTTACGATGAGCAGTTCTTC.

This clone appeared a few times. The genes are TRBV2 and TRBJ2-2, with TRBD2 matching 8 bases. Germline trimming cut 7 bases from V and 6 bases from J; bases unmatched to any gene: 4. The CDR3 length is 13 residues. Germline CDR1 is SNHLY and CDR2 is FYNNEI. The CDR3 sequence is CASMGLVSGELFF. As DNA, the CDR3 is TGTGCCAGCATGGGACTAGTATCCGGGGAGCTGTTTTTT.

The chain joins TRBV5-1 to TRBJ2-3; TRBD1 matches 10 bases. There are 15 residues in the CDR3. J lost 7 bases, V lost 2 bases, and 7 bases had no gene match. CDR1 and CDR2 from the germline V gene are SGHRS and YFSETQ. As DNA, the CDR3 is TGCGCCAGCAGCTTAGGACAGGGGGAGGGATATACGCAGTATTTT. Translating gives CASSLGQGEGYTQYF.

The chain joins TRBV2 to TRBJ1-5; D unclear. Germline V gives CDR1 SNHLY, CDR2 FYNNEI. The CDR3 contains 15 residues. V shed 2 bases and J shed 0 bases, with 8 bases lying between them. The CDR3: CASSEWADSNQPQHF. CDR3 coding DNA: TGTGCCAGCAGTGAATGGGCAGATAGCAATCAGCCCCAGCATTTT.

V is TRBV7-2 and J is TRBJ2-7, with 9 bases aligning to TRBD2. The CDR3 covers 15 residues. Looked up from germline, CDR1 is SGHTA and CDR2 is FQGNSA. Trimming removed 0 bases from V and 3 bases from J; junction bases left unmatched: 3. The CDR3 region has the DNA TGTGCCAGCAGCTTAGCAGCGGGGGGTTTCTACGAGCAGTACGTC. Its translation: CASSLAAGGFYEQYV.

In DNA form, the CDR3 reads TGTGCCAGTAAGGGACAGTTCAATCAGCCCCAGCATTTT. This codes for CASKGQFNQPQHF. The J gene is TRBJ1-5, the V gene TRBV19, with TRBD1 identical over 7 bases. This CDR3 contains 13 residues. V was clipped by 7 bases and J by 3 bases; unmatched bases: 3. Germline-derived CDR1 and CDR2 are LNHDA and SQIVND (reference sequence). The full variable domain, rest sourced from reference TRBV19 and TRBJ1-5, is DGGITQSPKYLFRKEGQNVTLSCEQNLNHDAMYWYRQDPGQGLRLIYYSQIVNDFQKGDIAEGYSVSREKKESFPLTVTSAQKNPTAFYLCASKGQFNQPQHFGDGTRLSIL.